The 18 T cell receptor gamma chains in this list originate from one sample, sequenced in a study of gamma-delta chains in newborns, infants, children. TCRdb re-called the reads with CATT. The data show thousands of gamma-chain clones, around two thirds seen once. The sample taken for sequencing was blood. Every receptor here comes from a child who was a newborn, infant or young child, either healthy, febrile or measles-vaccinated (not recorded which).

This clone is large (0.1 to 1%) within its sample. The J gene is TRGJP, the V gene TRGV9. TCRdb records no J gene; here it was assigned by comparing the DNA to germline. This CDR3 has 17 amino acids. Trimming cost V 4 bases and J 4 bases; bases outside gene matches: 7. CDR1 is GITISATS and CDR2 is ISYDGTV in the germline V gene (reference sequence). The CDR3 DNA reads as TGTGCCTTGTGGGACGCCCTCCAAGAGTTGGGCAAAAAAATCAAGGTATTT. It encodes CALWDALQELGKKIKVF.

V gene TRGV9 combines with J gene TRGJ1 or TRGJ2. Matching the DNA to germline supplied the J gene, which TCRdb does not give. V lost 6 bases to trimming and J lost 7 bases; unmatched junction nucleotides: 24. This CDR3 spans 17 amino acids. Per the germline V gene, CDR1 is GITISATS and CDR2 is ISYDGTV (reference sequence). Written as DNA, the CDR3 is TGTGCCTTGTGGACACCCTTTGTGTCTCGTGCGGGGTATAAGAAACTCTTT. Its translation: CALWTPFVSRAGYKKLF.

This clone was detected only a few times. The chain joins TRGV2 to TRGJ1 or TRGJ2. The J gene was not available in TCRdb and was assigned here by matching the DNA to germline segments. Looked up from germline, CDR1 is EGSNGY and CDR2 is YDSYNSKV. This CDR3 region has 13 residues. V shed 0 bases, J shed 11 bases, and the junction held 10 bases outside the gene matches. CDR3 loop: CATWDGRFFEKLF. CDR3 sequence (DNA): TGTGCCACCTGGGACGGGCGATTTTTTGAGAAACTCTTT.

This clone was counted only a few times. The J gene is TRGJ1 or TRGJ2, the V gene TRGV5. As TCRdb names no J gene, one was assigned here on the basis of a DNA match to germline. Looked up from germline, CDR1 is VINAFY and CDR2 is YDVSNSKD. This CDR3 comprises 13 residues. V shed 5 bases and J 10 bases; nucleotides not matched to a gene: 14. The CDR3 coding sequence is TGTGCCACCTGGGCCGGCCATAGTAAAAAGAAACTCTTT. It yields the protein CATWAGHSKKKLF.

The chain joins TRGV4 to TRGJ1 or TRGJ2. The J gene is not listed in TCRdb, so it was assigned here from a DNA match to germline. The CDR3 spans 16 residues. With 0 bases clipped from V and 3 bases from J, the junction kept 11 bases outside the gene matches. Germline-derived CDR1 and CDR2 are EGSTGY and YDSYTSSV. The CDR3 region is CATWDGLGGPYYKKLF. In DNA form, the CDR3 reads TGTGCCACCTGGGATGGGCTGGGGGGGCCTTATTATAAGAAACTCTTT.

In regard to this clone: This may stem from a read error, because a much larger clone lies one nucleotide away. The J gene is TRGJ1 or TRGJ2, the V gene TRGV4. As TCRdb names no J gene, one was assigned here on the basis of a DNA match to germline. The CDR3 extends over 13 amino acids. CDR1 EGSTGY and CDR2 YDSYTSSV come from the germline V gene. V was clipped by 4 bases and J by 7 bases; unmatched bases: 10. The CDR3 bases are TGTGCCACCTGGGAGGGGCCATGGTATAAGAAACTCTTT. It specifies CATWEGPWYKKLF.

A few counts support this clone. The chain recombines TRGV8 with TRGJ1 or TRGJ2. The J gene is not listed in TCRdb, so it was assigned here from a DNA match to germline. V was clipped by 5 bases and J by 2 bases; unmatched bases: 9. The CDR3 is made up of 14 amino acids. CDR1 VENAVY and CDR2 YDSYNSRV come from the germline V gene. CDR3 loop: CATWAPGDYYKKLF. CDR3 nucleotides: TGTGCCACCTGGGCCCCTGGGGATTATTATAAGAAACTCTTT.

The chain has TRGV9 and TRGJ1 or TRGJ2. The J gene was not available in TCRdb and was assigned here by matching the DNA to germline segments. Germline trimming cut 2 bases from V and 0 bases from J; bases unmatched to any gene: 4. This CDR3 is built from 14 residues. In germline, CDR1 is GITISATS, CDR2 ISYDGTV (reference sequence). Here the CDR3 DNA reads TGTGCCTTGTGGGAGGCGAAGAATTATTATAAGAAACTCTTT. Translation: CALWEAKNYYKKLF.

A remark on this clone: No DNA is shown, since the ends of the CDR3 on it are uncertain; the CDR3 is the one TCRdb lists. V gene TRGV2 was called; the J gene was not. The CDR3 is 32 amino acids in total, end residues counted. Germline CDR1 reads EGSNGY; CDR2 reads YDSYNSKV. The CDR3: CATWDGPGLIRNSLAVEQHLLSQVSIGRKQHF.

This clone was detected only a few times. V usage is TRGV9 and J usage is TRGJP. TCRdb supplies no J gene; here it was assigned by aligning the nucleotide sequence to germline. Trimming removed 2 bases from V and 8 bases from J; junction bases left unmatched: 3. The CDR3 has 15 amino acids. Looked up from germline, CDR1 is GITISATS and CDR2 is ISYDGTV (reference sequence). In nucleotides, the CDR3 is TGTGCCTTGTGGGAGGCGAAGTTGGGCAAAAAAATCAAGGTATTT. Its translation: CALWEAKLGKKIKVF.

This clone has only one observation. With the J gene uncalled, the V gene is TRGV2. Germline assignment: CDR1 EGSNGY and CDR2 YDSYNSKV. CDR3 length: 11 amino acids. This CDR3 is CATWDGPFILF. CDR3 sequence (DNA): TGTGCCACCTGGGACGGGCCTTTTATACTCTTT.

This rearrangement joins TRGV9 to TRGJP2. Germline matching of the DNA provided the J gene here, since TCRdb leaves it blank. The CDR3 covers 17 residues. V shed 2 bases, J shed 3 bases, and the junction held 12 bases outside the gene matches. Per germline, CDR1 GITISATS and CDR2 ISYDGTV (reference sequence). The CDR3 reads CALWEEYDPRSDWIKTF. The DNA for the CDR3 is TGTGCCTTGTGGGAGGAATACGATCCCCGTAGTGATTGGATCAAGACGTTT.

Here the CDR3 DNA reads TGTGCCACCTGGGAGCTTTATAAGAAACTCTTT. It codes for CATWELYKKLF. The rearrangement joins TRGV3 to TRGJ1 or TRGJ2. Matching the DNA to germline supplied the J gene, which TCRdb does not give. V was pared by 4 bases and J by 6 bases, with 3 bases of the junction left unmatched. This CDR3 has 11 amino acids. Germline V gives CDR1 VTNTFY, CDR2 YDVSTARD (reference sequence).

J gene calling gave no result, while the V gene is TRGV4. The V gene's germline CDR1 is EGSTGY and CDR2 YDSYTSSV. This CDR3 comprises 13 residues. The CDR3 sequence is CATWDGGYYKRLF. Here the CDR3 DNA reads TGTGCCACCTGGGATGGGGGGTATTATAAGAGACTCTTT.

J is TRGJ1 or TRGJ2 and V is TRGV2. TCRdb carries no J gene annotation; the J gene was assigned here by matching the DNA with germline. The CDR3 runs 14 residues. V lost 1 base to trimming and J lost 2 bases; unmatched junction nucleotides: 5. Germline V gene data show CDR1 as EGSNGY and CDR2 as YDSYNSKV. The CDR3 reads CATWDGEHYYKKLF. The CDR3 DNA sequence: TGTGCCACCTGGGACGGCGAACATTATTATAAGAAACTCTTT.

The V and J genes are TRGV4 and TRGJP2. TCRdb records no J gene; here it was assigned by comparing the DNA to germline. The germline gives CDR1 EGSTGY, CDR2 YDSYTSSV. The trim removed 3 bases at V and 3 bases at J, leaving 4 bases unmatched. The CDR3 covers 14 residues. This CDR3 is CATWDRCSDWIKTF. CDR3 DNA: TGTGCCACCTGGGATCGATGTAGTGATTGGATCAAGACGTTT.

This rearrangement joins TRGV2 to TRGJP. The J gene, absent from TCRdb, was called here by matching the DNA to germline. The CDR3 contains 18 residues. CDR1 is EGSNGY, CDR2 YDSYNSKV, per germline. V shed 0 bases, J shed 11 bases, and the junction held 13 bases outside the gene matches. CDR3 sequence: CATWDGGELKLGKKIKVF. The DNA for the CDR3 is TGTGCCACCTGGGACGGGGGGGAACTGAAGCTGGGCAAAAAAATCAAGGTATTT.

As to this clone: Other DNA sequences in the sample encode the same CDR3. The CDR3 loop reads CATWDTRPFYYKKLF. The CDR3 DNA sequence: TGTGCCACCTGGGACACCAGACCTTTTTATTATAAGAAACTCTTC. The J gene went uncalled, whereas the V gene is TRGV5. Germline CDR1 VINAFY, CDR2 YDVSNSKD. The CDR3 has 15 residues.